The 20 T cell receptor beta chains listed next were all sequenced from one sample in a study of blood T cell repertoires in COVID-19 (dated by TCRdb to 2018 to 2021). Libraries were prepared through the immunoSEQ multiplex PCR assay. The source is immuneACCESS, and TCRdb retained only in-frame sequences with V and J called. Part of the clones is not carried over; for the studies checked, unresolved V genes explain less than half of this, and the remainder is unexplained. In all, the sample holds roughly 260,000 clones, and around nine tenths of those were seen once. The biggest ten clones account for around 9.1% of the sample. What was sequenced was peripheral blood. The source is a man between 35 and 55 years old who had recovered from COVID-19.

The chain links TRBV12-3 or TRBV12-4 to TRBJ1-1; the D is unclear. The CDR3 totals 11 residues. The V end was cut by 6 bases, the J end by 3 bases, with 5 bases between. DNA for the CDR3: TGTGCCAGCAGATCCTACACTGAAGCTTTCTTT. Translation gives CASRSYTEAFF.

This clone was picked up one time. This chain links TRBV9 with TRBJ1-1; D not resolved. CDR3 length equals 14 residues. V lost 0 bases, J lost 4 bases, and 10 bases lay in between. Germline CDR1 SGDLS, CDR2 YYNGEE. The CDR3: CASSVGSSSTEAFF. The CDR3, as DNA: TGTGCCAGCAGCGTAGGTAGCAGTAGCACTGAAGCTTTCTTT.

The chain uses TRBV11-1 and TRBJ1-3; tentatively, D is TRBD1 (5 bases). This CDR3 is built from 15 residues. With 5 bases removed from V and 4 bases from J, the gap between germline ends came to 15 bases. Germline CDR1 is SGHAT and CDR2 is FQDESV (reference sequence). This CDR3 reads CASSVQGFFGNTIYF. CDR3 coding DNA: TGTGCCAGCAGCGTTCAGGGCTTCTTCGGAAACACCATATATTTT.

The V and J genes are TRBV9 and TRBJ2-7, with 7 bases aligning to TRBD1. There are 16 residues in the CDR3. The V segment lost 0 bases and the J segment 6 bases; nucleotides outside the gene matches: 12. The germline gives CDR1 SGDLS, CDR2 YYNGEE. The CDR3 DNA follows: TGTGCCAGCAGCGTAGCCCCTTCCGGGACAGACGCCGAGCAGTACTTC. Translated: CASSVAPSGTDAEQYF.

The rearrangement uses TRBV5-1 and TRBJ1-3; a possible D gene is TRBD1 (5 bases). Germline CDR1 SGHRS, CDR2 YFSETQ. The CDR3 spans 13 residues. Trimming took off 4 bases at V and 4 bases at J, with 9 bases between the two ends. This CDR3 reads CASSPGLGNTIYF. CDR3 nucleotides: TGCGCCAGCAGCCCGGGACTCGGAAACACCATATATTTT.

The chain recombines TRBV2 with TRBJ1-6, with D unresolved. Per germline, CDR1 SNHLY and CDR2 FYNNEI. The CDR3 loop spans 12 amino acids. V dropped 8 bases and J dropped 7 bases, with 9 bases sitting between them. The CDR3 loop is CASERENSPLHF. For the CDR3, the DNA is TGTGCCAGCGAACGGGAAAATTCACCCCTCCACTTT.

This rearrangement joins TRBV7-2 to TRBJ2-7, with 9 bases aligning to TRBD2. J gave up 3 bases and V 2 bases, and 8 bases lay outside the gene matches. The CDR3 has 16 residues. CDR1 is SGHTA, CDR2 FQGNSA, per germline. The CDR3 region is CASSLNAREGYYEQYF. CDR3 nucleotide sequence: TGTGCCAGCAGCTTAAATGCGCGGGAGGGTTACTACGAGCAGTACTTC.

The gene calls are TRBV6-2 or TRBV6-3 and TRBJ2-7; the match to TRBD2 covers 13 bases. Germline assignment: CDR1 MNHEY and CDR2 SVGEGT. Unmatched junction bases numbered 10, after V lost 6 bases and J lost 2 bases. This CDR3 spans 17 amino acids. CDR3 sequence (DNA): TGTGCCAGCAGCCCTGGACTAGCGGGAGCCTTTACCTACGAGCAGTACTTC. Amino acid sequence: CASSPGLAGAFTYEQYF.

This chain connects TRBV7-8 to TRBJ2-7; D remains ambiguous. V lost 4 bases and J 2 bases, leaving 12 bases between the germline ends. Germline CDR1 is SGHVS and CDR2 is FQNEAQ. This CDR3 has 14 amino acids. The CDR3 region is CASSSTTVTYEQYF. In DNA, the CDR3 is TGTGCCAGCAGCTCCACCACAGTAACCTACGAGCAGTACTTC.

This chain uses TRBV11-2 with TRBJ2-7; perhaps TRBD1 as D (6 bases). V gave up 4 bases and J gave up 2 bases, with 15 bases separating them. This CDR3 has 15 residues. The germline V gene encodes CDR1 SGHAT and CDR2 FQNNGV. The DNA for the CDR3 is TGTGCCAGCAGCTCCACTGGGACATACACCTACGAGCAGTACTTC. It translates to CASSSTGTYTYEQYF.

The chain employs TRBV19 and TRBJ2-1; D is undetermined. CDR3 size: 13 residues. Germline assignment: CDR1 LNHDA and CDR2 SQIVND (reference sequence). The V gene lost 1 base and the J gene lost 12 bases, with 13 bases spanning the gap. CDR3 nucleotides: TGTGCCAGTAGTATAGGACCGCCACCGGGGCAGTTCTTC. It yields the protein CASSIGPPPGQFF. Together with reference TRBV19 and TRBJ2-1, the CDR3 gives the full variable domain: DGGITQSPKYLFRKEGQNVTLSCEQNLNHDAMYWYRQDPGQGLRLIYYSQIVNDFQKGDIAEGYSVSREKKESFPLTVTSAQKNPTAFYLCASSIGPPPGQFFGPGTRLTVL.

The V gene is TRBV29-1, the J gene TRBJ1-2; D might be TRBD1 (6 bases). The V gene's germline CDR1 is SQVTM and CDR2 ANQGSEA. V shed 4 bases and J shed 6 bases, with 12 bases lying between them. The CDR3 totals 12 residues. CDR3 nucleotides: TGCAGCGTTGTTGAGGGGGTTCATGGCTACACCTTC. Translation: CSVVEGVHGYTF.

The chain has TRBV18 and TRBJ2-7, with 7 bases fitting TRBD1. V shed 4 bases, J shed 1 base, and the junction held 1 base outside the gene matches. The CDR3 length is 13 residues. From germline, CDR1 is KGHSH and CDR2 LQKENI. The CDR3 is CASSRQGSYEQYF. The CDR3 bases are TGTGCCAGCTCACGACAGGGATCCTACGAGCAGTACTTC. The entire variable domain, with the rest obtained from reference TRBV18 and TRBJ2-7, is as follows: NAGVMQNPRHLVRRRGQEARLRCSPMKGHSHVYWYRQLPEEGLKFMVYLQKENIIDESGMPKERFSAEFPKEGPSILRIQQVVRGDSAAYFCASSRQGSYEQYFGPGTRLTVT.

The CDR3 nucleotides are TGTGCCAGCAAGCGGGCTAACTATGGCTACACCTTC. This sequence encodes CASKRANYGYTF. The V and J genes are TRBV6-5 and TRBJ1-2; unclear D gene. Germline assignment: CDR1 MNHEY and CDR2 SVGAGI. The V end was cut by 7 bases, the J end by 0 bases, with 6 bases between. This CDR3 is 12 amino acids long.

The gene calls are TRBV2 and TRBJ1-2, with D perhaps TRBD1 (5 bases). V was trimmed by 7 bases and J by 8 bases, leaving 17 bases between them. There are 13 residues in the CDR3. The germline CDR1 and CDR2 sequences are SNHLY and FYNNEI. CDR3 amino acids: CASTPGQGVGYTF. For the CDR3, the DNA is TGTGCCAGCACCCCGGGTCAGGGTGTGGGCTACACCTTC.

This chain uses TRBV7-9 with TRBJ2-3; weak D call: TRBD2 (6 bases). Per the germline V gene, CDR1 is SEHNR and CDR2 is FQNEAQ (reference sequence). The CDR3 extends over 15 amino acids. Trimming shortened V by 1 base and J by 2 bases, and 10 bases separated the two germline ends. The CDR3 DNA reads TGTGCCAGCAGCTTAGGGGACTCGCTCACAGATACGCAGTATTTT. It yields the protein CASSLGDSLTDTQYF.

The rearrangement uses TRBV5-8 and TRBJ2-1; 7 bases agree with TRBD1. J was trimmed by 5 bases and V by 3 bases; bases with no gene match: 8. The CDR3 has 15 amino acids. CDR1 and CDR2 (germline): SGHTS, YDEGEE. CDR3 coding DNA: TGTGCCAGCAGCTCGCGACAGGGAAATAACAATGAGCAGTTCTTC. It yields the protein CASSSRQGNNNEQFF.

V is TRBV15 and J is TRBJ2-7, with D perhaps matching TRBD2 (5 bases). The CDR3 consists of 16 residues. Trimming removed 0 bases at V and 5 bases at J, with 17 bases between. CDR1 LNHNV and CDR2 YYDKDF come from the germline V gene (reference sequence). The CDR3 DNA follows: TGTGCCACCAGCAGAGATCGGGGTGTTAGGGCTGACGAGCAGTACTTC. This encodes CATSRDRGVRADEQYF.

The chain links TRBV30 to TRBJ2-3; 7 bases map to TRBD1. V lost 5 bases to trimming and J lost 8 bases; unmatched junction nucleotides: 13. The CDR3 sequence is 14 residues long. Germline lookup yields CDR1 GTSNPN and CDR2 SVGIG (reference sequence). The CDR3 loop is CAWSTGQLAGTQYF. CDR3 nucleotide sequence: TGTGCCTGGTCGACGGGACAGCTGGCGGGTACGCAGTATTTT.

The chain employs TRBV9 and TRBJ2-3; 11 bases match TRBD2. The CDR3 loop spans 15 amino acids. Germline CDR1 SGDLS, CDR2 YYNGEE. V was clipped by 3 bases and J by 2 bases; unmatched bases: 2. CDR3: CASSASGGSTDTQYF. The CDR3 DNA reads as TGTGCCAGCAGCGCTAGCGGGGGGTCCACAGATACGCAGTATTTT. The entire variable domain, with the rest obtained from reference TRBV9 and TRBJ2-3, is as follows: DSGVTQTPKHLITATGQRVTLRCSPRSGDLSVYWYQQSLDQGLQFLIQYYNGEERAKGNILERFSAQQFPDLHSELNLSSLELGDSALYFCASSASGGSTDTQYFGPGTRLTVL.